This T cell receptor beta chain was sequenced for a study of blood T cell repertoires in COVID-19. Overall study: In each case, the material was cDNA or gDNA derived from T cells, B-cell-depleted T cells, or PBMCs.

The CDR3 has 14 amino acids. V was trimmed by 7 bases and J by 4 bases, leaving 17 bases between them. Looked up from germline, CDR1 is SGHNT and CDR2 is YYREEE (reference sequence). This table comes from immunoSEQ multiplex PCR, and its TCRdb copy is limited to in-frame clones, with some not included. The sample gives 150,000 to 200,000 clones, just over 85% of which show up once; roughly 8% is in the top ten. The genes are TRBV5-4 and TRBJ1-2, with a tentative D call TRBD1 (5 bases). The sequenced sample was peripheral blood. The TCR originated in a man aged 55 to 70 with acute or convalescent COVID-19. CDR3 region: CASRPPTVSYGYTF. The DNA of the CDR3 is TGTGCCAGCCGCCCCCCGACAGTGAGCTATGGCTACACCTTC.